These 26 T cell receptor beta chains originate from one sample sequenced in a study of T cell repertoires in cytomegalovirus infection. No antigen has been assigned to these receptors. Each CDR3 protein is one row after TCRdb ran MiXCR on the reads. The sample includes 700,000 to 950,000 distinct CDR3 sequences, approximately 32% of them seen just once. The specimen comprised cultured CD8+ T cells from PBMCs, sampled from culture after CMV antigen stimulation. The receptors were sampled from a human donor in good health (CMV status not recorded). Some clones in this sample may be carry-over from other donors' samples.

The V gene is TRBV9, the J gene TRBJ1-1; D is perhaps TRBD1 (5 bases). CDR3 length: 12 residues. V gave up 6 bases and J gave up 10 bases, with 16 bases separating them. CDR1 and CDR2 from the germline V gene are SGDLS and YYNGEE. The CDR3 protein is CASTPSPGGAFF. CDR3 in DNA: TGTGCCAGCACCCCCTCTCCTGGGGGAGCTTTCTTT.

J is TRBJ1-2 and V is TRBV7-9; D gene ambiguous. This CDR3 is 13 amino acids long. The germline CDR1 and CDR2 sequences are SEHNR and FQNEAQ (reference sequence). V was pared by 5 bases and J by 4 bases, with 11 bases between. The CDR3 DNA follows: TGTGCCAGCAGCCAAGCCACGTCCTATGGCTACACCTTC. Protein sequence: CASSQATSYGYTF.

The chain combines TRBV27 with TRBJ1-2, with 9 bases fitting TRBD1. This CDR3 comprises 13 residues. Germline values: CDR1 MNHEY, CDR2 SMNVEV (reference sequence). Losses at the gene ends were 5 bases for V and 7 bases for J; bases not matched to a gene: 5. The CDR3: CASSQPGQGGYTF. In DNA form, the CDR3 reads TGTGCCAGCAGTCAACCGGGACAGGGTGGCTACACCTTC.

This clonotype was observed a handful of times. The V call is TRBV11-2, the J call TRBJ1-5, with D possibly being TRBD1 (5 bases). This CDR3 has 15 amino acids. V lost 2 bases, J lost 2 bases, and 10 bases lay in between. Germline V gene lookup returns CDR1 SGHAT and CDR2 FQNNGV. CDR3 nucleotides: TGTGCCAGCAGCTTAAATCTCAGGGGCAATCAGCCCCAGCATTTT. This codes for CASSLNLRGNQPQHF.

This clonotype was seen a handful of times. This chain links TRBV10-2 with TRBJ2-7; TRBD2 is a possible D gene (6 bases). The germline V gene has CDR1 WSHSY and CDR2 SAAADI. Trimming took 6 bases from V and 5 from J, leaving 23 bases between them. This CDR3 is 16 amino acids long. CDR3 amino acids: CASSELALKVTDEQYF. CDR3 DNA: TGCGCCAGCAGCGAACTAGCCTTAAAGGTGACGGACGAGCAGTACTTC.

Comment on this clonotype: A much larger clone differs by one base, so this may be a read error. The CDR3 DNA is TGTGCCAGCAGAGCACGGGGGGTCTACAATGAGCAGTTCTTC. This gives the protein CASRARGVYNEQFF. The chain links TRBV7-2 to TRBJ2-1, with TRBD2 matching 7 bases. V shed 6 bases, J shed 3 bases, and the junction held 5 bases outside the gene matches. CDR3 length: 14 residues. CDR1 is SGHTA and CDR2 is FQGNSA in the germline V gene.

J is TRBJ1-1 and V is TRBV27; TRBD1 is a possible D gene (5 bases). This CDR3 has 14 residues. Trimming stripped 8 bases from V and 0 bases from J, with 13 bases between. Germline V gene sequence: CDR1 MNHEY, CDR2 SMNVEV (reference sequence). For the CDR3, the DNA is TGTGCCAGCCGCTTCGGGGGGGTGAACACTGAAGCTTTCTTT. It codes for CASRFGGVNTEAFF.

The rearrangement uses TRBV27 and TRBJ2-1, with D perhaps TRBD1 or TRBD2 (7 bases each). V lost 6 bases and J 7 bases, leaving 19 bases between the germline ends. Germline V gene data show CDR1 as MNHEY and CDR2 as SMNVEV (reference sequence). The CDR3 totals 15 residues. CDR3 nucleotide sequence: TGTGCCAGCAGCTTGGGGAGGGGGCACGGTAATGAGCAGTTCTTC. Its protein is CASSLGRGHGNEQFF.

There are many counts of this clonotype. The chain couples TRBV12-3 or TRBV12-4 to TRBJ1-1; no clear D gene. CDR3 length equals 13 residues. Deletions cut 0 bases from V and 4 bases from J, with 6 bases between. The CDR3 DNA follows: TGTGCCAGCAGTTTAGCCCTACGCACTGAAGCTTTCTTT. This sequence encodes CASSLALRTEAFF.

This clonotype was counted only a few times. The rearrangement uses TRBV6-6 and TRBJ1-4; weak D call: TRBD1 (6 bases). This CDR3 comprises 15 residues. Trimming took 2 bases from V and 7 from J, leaving 14 bases between them. Germline lookup yields CDR1 MNHNY and CDR2 SVGAGI (reference sequence). The CDR3: CASSYGTPGGEKLFF. CDR3 coding DNA: TGTGCCAGCAGTTACGGGACACCCGGGGGTGAAAAACTGTTTTTT.

The chain joins TRBV7-8 to TRBJ1-4; perhaps TRBD1 as D (5 bases). The germline gives CDR1 SGHVS, CDR2 FQNEAQ. The length of the CDR3 is 15 residues. V lost 1 base and J lost 6, with 12 bases in between. The CDR3 coding sequence is TGTGCCAGCAGCTTAGATTCTGGGGCCTATGAAAAACTGTTTTTT. It codes for CASSLDSGAYEKLFF.

The chain couples TRBV24-1 to TRBJ1-5; D gene unclear. The CDR3 spans 15 residues. Germline loops: CDR1 KGHDR, CDR2 SFDVKD. V gave up 2 bases and J gave up 4 bases, with 11 bases separating them. The CDR3 loop is CATSDSKSRNQPQHF. The CDR3, as DNA: TGTGCCACCAGTGATTCCAAGTCGAGAAATCAGCCCCAGCATTTT.

J is TRBJ1-6 and V is TRBV4-3, with D uncertain. The V end lost 4 bases, the J end lost 9 bases, and 13 bases lay between the germline ends. The CDR3 loop spans 14 amino acids. CDR1 is LGHNA and CDR2 is YSLEER in the germline V gene. The chain's CDR3 is CASSPGGRSSPLHF. As DNA, the CDR3 is TGCGCCAGCAGCCCCGGAGGGCGATCTTCACCCCTCCACTTT.

This clonotype was recorded at least ten times. The J gene is TRBJ2-1, the V gene TRBV7-2; 7 bases map to TRBD1. V trimming: 3 bases; J trimming: 9 bases; junction bases outside the gene matches: 5. Germline V gene lookup returns CDR1 SGHTA and CDR2 FQGNSA. There are 13 residues in the CDR3. CDR3 protein: CASSFPGGGEQFF. CDR3 in DNA: TGTGCCAGCAGCTTTCCAGGGGGTGGTGAGCAGTTCTTC.

The V gene is TRBV7-8, the J gene TRBJ2-7, with 8 bases lining up with TRBD1. The V gene end was trimmed by 11 bases and the J gene end by 0 bases; junction bases not matched to a gene: 6. The CDR3 spans 13 residues. Germline V gene lookup returns CDR1 SGHVS and CDR2 FQNEAQ. CDR3 sequence (DNA): TGTGCCGTGTCGGACAGGGTCTCCTACGAGCAGTACTTC. Encoded protein: CAVSDRVSYEQYF.

This sequence joins TRBV29-1 and TRBJ1-2; D is possibly TRBD1 (6 bases). With 4 bases removed from V and 7 bases from J, the gap between germline ends came to 19 bases. The CDR3 is 14 residues long. CDR1 is SQVTM and CDR2 is ANQGSEA in the germline V gene. CDR3 protein: CSVGEEGGSFGYTF. Written as DNA, the CDR3 is TGCAGCGTTGGGGAAGAGGGGGGGAGCTTTGGCTACACCTTC.

This clonotype has ten or more counts. V is TRBV7-8 and J is TRBJ2-1; D perhaps matches TRBD2 (7 bases). V lost 4 bases and J lost 8, with 15 bases in between. Germline V lookup: CDR1 SGHVS, CDR2 FQNEAQ. This CDR3 has 14 residues. The CDR3: CASSYIGGPYEQFF. In DNA form, the CDR3 reads TGTGCCAGCAGCTATATCGGGGGGCCCTATGAGCAGTTCTTC.

Only a few counts were recorded for this clonotype. The chain employs TRBV15 and TRBJ2-1; D is uncertain. Germline values: CDR1 LNHNV, CDR2 YYDKDF (reference sequence). The CDR3 sequence is 12 residues long. Between the trimmed V and J ends, which lost 0 bases and 6 bases, there was a span of 3 bases. In nucleotides, the CDR3 is TGTGCCACCAGCAGAGATGGCAATGAGCAGTTCTTC. Its protein product is CATSRDGNEQFF.

Worth noting for this clonotype: The germline gene is not matched at one end of the junction; a read error may be the cause. This chain links TRBV6-6 with TRBJ2-1; 9 bases line up with TRBD2. This CDR3 is 17 amino acids long. The germline gives CDR1 MNHNY, CDR2 SVGAGI (reference sequence). The CDR3 sequence is CASSNSKAGGVYNEQFF. Here the CDR3 DNA reads TGTGCCAGCAGTAACTCCAAGGCGGGGGGGGTGTACAATGAGCAGTTCTTC.

The genes are TRBV19 and TRBJ1-2; no definite D call. V lost 3 bases to trimming and J lost 3 bases, with 14 bases between them. CDR1 is LNHDA, CDR2 SQIVND, per germline (reference sequence). CDR3 size: 15 residues. The CDR3 is CASSMTVWDDYGYTF. CDR3 nucleotides: TGTGCCAGTAGTATGACGGTCTGGGATGACTATGGCTACACCTTC.

The J gene is TRBJ2-3, the V gene TRBV18; D not resolved. The length of the CDR3 is 15 residues. Germline V gene sequence: CDR1 KGHSH, CDR2 LQKENI. Trimming removed 3 bases at V and 2 bases at J, with 12 bases between. CDR3 loop: CASSPTDPYTDTQYF. In DNA, the CDR3 is TGTGCCAGCTCACCCACAGACCCGTACACAGATACGCAGTATTTT.

The V call is TRBV20-1, the J call TRBJ2-1, with 8 bases identical to TRBD1. J gave up 1 base and V 3 bases, and 8 bases lay outside the gene matches. Looked up from germline, CDR1 is DFQATT and CDR2 is SNEGSKA (reference sequence). CDR3 size: 16 residues. The CDR3 loop is CSASLPGTGSYNEQFF. The CDR3 DNA reads TGCAGTGCTAGTCTTCCCGGGACAGGATCCTACAATGAGCAGTTCTTC.

This chain links TRBV2 with TRBJ1-1, with D maybe TRBD1 (5 bases). Trimming cost V 3 bases and J 1 base, with 9 bases left between them. The V gene's germline CDR1 is SNHLY and CDR2 FYNNEI. This CDR3 is 14 amino acids long. The CDR3 bases are TGTGCCAGCAGTGATCGGGACGGGAACACTGAAGCTTTCTTT. Amino acids: CASSDRDGNTEAFF.

CDR3 nucleotide sequence: TGTGCCAGTAGTAACAGGGGGCTTACCGGGGAGCTGTTTTTT. Its translation: CASSNRGLTGELFF. The chain employs TRBV19 and TRBJ2-2, with TRBD1 identical over 9 bases. Germline V gene lookup returns CDR1 LNHDA and CDR2 SQIVND (reference sequence). The CDR3 has 14 residues. V dropped 4 bases and J dropped 5; count of bases not matched to a gene: 2.

This clonotype was observed at least ten times. J is TRBJ1-3 and V is TRBV7-8; no definite D call. Germline-derived CDR1 and CDR2 are SGHVS and FQNEAQ. The CDR3 has 16 residues. Trimming pared 6 bases from V and 0 bases from J, leaving 15 bases between. The DNA for the CDR3 is TGTGCCAGCAGGAAAGACGGCGTCTTCTCTGGAAACACCATATATTTT. It yields the protein CASRKDGVFSGNTIYF.

The chain carries TRBV5-5 and TRBJ2-3; 8 nucleotides agree with TRBD2. The CDR3 has 12 amino acids. V trimming: 6 bases; J trimming: 6 bases; junction bases outside the gene matches: 3. Germline V gene sequence: CDR1 SGHKS, CDR2 YYEKEE (reference sequence). CDR3 sequence (DNA): TGTGCCAGCATCCCGGGGGGGGATACGCAGTATTTT. It translates to CASIPGGDTQYF.